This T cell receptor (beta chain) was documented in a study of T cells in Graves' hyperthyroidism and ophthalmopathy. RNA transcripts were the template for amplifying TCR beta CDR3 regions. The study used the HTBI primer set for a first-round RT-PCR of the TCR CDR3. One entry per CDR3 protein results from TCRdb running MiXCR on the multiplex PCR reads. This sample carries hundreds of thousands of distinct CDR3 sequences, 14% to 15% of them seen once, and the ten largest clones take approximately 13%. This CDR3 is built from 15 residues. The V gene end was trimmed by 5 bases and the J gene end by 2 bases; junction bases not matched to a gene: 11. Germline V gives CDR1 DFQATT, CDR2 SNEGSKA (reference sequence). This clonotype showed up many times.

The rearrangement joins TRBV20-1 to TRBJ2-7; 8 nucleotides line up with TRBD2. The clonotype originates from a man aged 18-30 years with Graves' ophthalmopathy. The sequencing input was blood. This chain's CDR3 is CSASSVGRGAYEQYF. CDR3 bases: TGCAGTGCTTCGAGTGTGGGGCGGGGGGCCTACGAGCAGTACTTC.